The next 3 T cell receptor delta chains were all read from a single sample in a study of Vδ1+ human thymocytes (dated by TCRdb to 2016 to 2019). These TCRs' antigens remain unknown. The investigation overall reported the following: The thymic TRG and TRD repertoires appeared highly polyclonal, with Gaussian CDR3 length distributions, in contrast to the oligoclonal repertoires of peripheral blood.

Sequencing used an Illumina MiSeq. RNA was isolated using the RNeasy mini kit, and reverse transcription was performed with Superscript III. CDR3 amplicons were produced by multiplex PCR using pooled V-gene forward primers and a constant-region reverse primer with Illumina adaptor overhangs. TCRdb processed the public reads again with the CATT caller, after which rows with matching DNA were combined. The sample contains more than 45,000 delta-chain clones, about 16% of them found a single time. In total, the top ten clones hold 0.3% to 0.45% of the sample. The sequencing sample was made of Vdelta1+ gamma-delta thymocytes from the thymus. What this sample's cell subset or site label stands for: FACS-sorted CD3+ TCRalphabeta- TCRVdelta1+ TCRVdelta2- thymocytes. These TCRs come from a girl in the first two years of life who had congenital heart surgery.

The chain employs TRDV1 and TRDJ1; 10 positions match TRDD3. Trimming took 3 bases from V and 3 from J; bases not matched to a gene: 16. The CDR3 consists of 19 residues. Germline V gene data show CDR1 as TSWWSYY and CDR2 as QGS. CDR3: CALGDPSYRTGGCPDKLIF. The DNA of the CDR3 is TGTGCTCTTGGGGACCCGTCCTACAGAACTGGGGGATGCCCCGATAAACTCATCTTT.

This clone was found a few times. The rearrangement uses TRDV1 and TRDJ1; 13 positions agree with TRDD3. CDR1 is TSWWSYY and CDR2 is QGS in the germline V gene. This CDR3 contains 23 residues. V gave up 0 bases and J gave up 3 bases; unmatched junction bases: 22. CDR3 DNA sequence: TGTGCTCTTGGGGAACTTGGCAGCTCCTACCGAAAAAAACTGGGGGATACGCCCGATAAACTCATCTTT. Amino acids: CALGELGSSYRKKLGDTPDKLIF.

Only a few counts were recorded for this clone. The gene calls are TRDV1 and TRDJ1, with 9 bases lining up with TRDD3. The V segment lost 0 bases and the J segment 10 bases; nucleotides outside the gene matches: 18. This CDR3 has 18 residues. The germline CDR1 and CDR2 sequences are TSWWSYY and QGS. CDR3 coding DNA: TGTGCTCTTGGGGAACTTTCCAGCTCCTACGCTGGGGGATCGAGACTCATCTTT. Translation: CALGELSSSYAGGSRLIF.